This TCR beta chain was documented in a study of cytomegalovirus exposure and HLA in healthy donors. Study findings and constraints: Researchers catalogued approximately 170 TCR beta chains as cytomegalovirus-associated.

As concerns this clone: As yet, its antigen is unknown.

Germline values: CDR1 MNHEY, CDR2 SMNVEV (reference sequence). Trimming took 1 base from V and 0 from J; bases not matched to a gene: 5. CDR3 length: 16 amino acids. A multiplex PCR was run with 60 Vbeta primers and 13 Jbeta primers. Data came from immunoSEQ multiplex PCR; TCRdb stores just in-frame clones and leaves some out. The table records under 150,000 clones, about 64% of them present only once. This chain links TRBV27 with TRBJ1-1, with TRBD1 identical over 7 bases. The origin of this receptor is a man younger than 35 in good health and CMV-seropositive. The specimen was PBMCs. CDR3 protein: CASSLFSGTVNTEAFF. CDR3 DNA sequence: TGTGCCAGCAGTTTATTCTCCGGGACAGTGAACACTGAAGCTTTCTTT.